A selection of T cell receptor beta chains follows, all from one sample in a study of T cells expressing NK-cell markers. Following a re-call of the 5' RACE reads, TCRdb has one entry per CDR3 protein and lacks DNA. The table lists 500,000 to 700,000 distinct CDR3 sequences. Sequenced input: blood T cells: a sorted CD56 or NKG2C T cell subset, CD4+ or CD8+ T cells, or bulk PBMC T cells (not recorded which). The receptors here all came from a man aged 18 to 30 in good health. CDR3s include the opening cysteine and the closing phenylalanine or tryptophan.

V	J	CDR3
TRBV5-1	TRBJ2-1	CASSGDTGDYNEQFF
TRBV4-1	TRBJ2-1	CASSQVDRGEQFF
TRBV6-5	TRBJ1-1	CASSYRRGPMNTEAFF
TRBV7-8	TRBJ2-5	CASSLMGRWTEKETQYF
TRBV12-3/TRBV12-4	TRBJ2-3	CASSPLGDSTDTQYF
TRBV29-1	TRBJ2-7	CSVATLTDSYEQYF
TRBV11-2	TRBJ2-2	CASSLRDFYTGELFF
TRBV6-1	TRBJ2-3	CASTGLAEDTQYF
TRBV29-1	TRBJ2-5	CSVETGLGETQYF
TRBV5-1	TRBJ1-2	CASSPDTGVDGYTF
TRBV14	TRBJ2-3	CASSPPKTSAVTDTQYF
TRBV13	TRBJ1-2	CASIWGAEGYTF
TRBV7-8	TRBJ1-5	CASSPQGAQPQHF
TRBV12-3/TRBV12-4	TRBJ2-5	CASSLRQGSQETQYF
TRBV20-1	TRBJ1-5	CSARLQNSNQPQHF
TRBV12-3/TRBV12-4	TRBJ2-5	CASSFVGQGQETQYF
TRBV5-1	TRBJ2-6	CASSPPLPGVGANVLTF
TRBV12-3/TRBV12-4	TRBJ2-7	CASSLWVAGSYEQYF
TRBV12-3/TRBV12-4	TRBJ2-3	CASTLRGGGTQYF
TRBV27	TRBJ1-1	CASSLLPTGTNTEAFF
TRBV6-5	TRBJ2-1	CASSYSSGREQFF
TRBV20-1	TRBJ2-1	CSATSRGLVKDPTYNEQFF
TRBV12-3/TRBV12-4	TRBJ2-5	CASGSTPVWETQYF
TRBV7-9	TRBJ2-2	CASSSHRGNTGELFF
TRBV27	TRBJ2-3	CASSRGTGPKTDTQYF
TRBV15	TRBJ1-1	CATRGTVEAFF
TRBV7-6	TRBJ2-3	CASSLGVGDTQYF
TRBV3-1	TRBJ2-5	CASSQEWGVVRETQYF
TRBV11-2	TRBJ2-4	CASSSRTYLKNIQYF
TRBV20-1	TRBJ2-7	CSAPLQLAGGEQYF
TRBV10-3	TRBJ2-3	CAISRTGSTDTQYF
TRBV5-1	TRBJ2-1	CASSYGLDFYNEQFF
TRBV25-1	TRBJ1-1	CASSEYGFEGNTEAFF
TRBV7-2	TRBJ2-3	CASSPTVGDTQYF
TRBV15	TRBJ2-3	CATRITSVGDTQYF
TRBV27	TRBJ2-2	CASTYNRGLGELFF
TRBV5-6	TRBJ2-4	CASSFAYEGLLNIQYF
TRBV7-9	TRBJ2-1	CASSPIAGGSYNEQFF
TRBV14	TRBJ2-7	CASSHSRIQYF
TRBV7-9	TRBJ1-5	CARAPPTGGGNQPQHF
TRBV4-1	TRBJ2-1	CASSPPGLGPSQFF
TRBV19	TRBJ2-5	CASSIDRQETQYF
TRBV28	TRBJ2-5	CASSIPQFQETQYF
TRBV7-2	TRBJ2-5	CASSLEGGREQETQYF
TRBV7-9	TRBJ2-5	CASRSRAGEETQYF
TRBV7-2	TRBJ2-3	CASSFSRRVDTQYF
TRBV20-1	TRBJ2-1	CSASPLGTVGINEQFF
TRBV6-2/TRBV6-3	TRBJ2-7	CASRTTGTRREQYF
TRBV5-1	TRBJ2-2	CASSVGTSGELFF
TRBV12-3/TRBV12-4	TRBJ1-6	CASSLPGGYSPLHF
TRBV12-3/TRBV12-4	TRBJ2-5	CASSFGGGAGAETQYF
TRBV4-2	TRBJ2-2	CASAQGPERGELFF
TRBV7-9	TRBJ2-2	CASSLALVFAGELFF